The clone carrying this TCR beta chain occurred many times. The antigen is not known. Each TCR transcript was tagged with a 10-nucleotide random UMI during 5'RACE. The output of every sequencing run, over 180 million TCR-beta sequences, came from 15-18 subjects. TCRdb re-called the 5' RACE reads with MiXCR, one entry per CDR3 protein. The repertoire holds 95,000 to 150,000 distinct CDR3 sequences, with 3.2% as singletons. The sample originates from a study of neurological immune-mediated disorders. Study results and limitations: When grouped phylogenetically, the repertoires of 18 of the 34 multiple sclerosis patients fell together in one related-CDR3 cluster, which is a possible signature.

Losses at the gene ends were 5 bases for V and 5 bases for J; bases not matched to a gene: 7. The germline V gene encodes CDR1 SGHNT and CDR2 YYREEE (reference sequence). The CDR3 length is 15 residues. This receptor was obtained from a woman between 25 and 40 years old with multiple sclerosis. The sequencing sample was made of PBMCs. The chain uses TRBV5-4 and TRBJ2-2; 9 bases match TRBD2. CDR3 sequence reads: CASRAAGGMTGELFF. CDR3 bases: TGTGCCAGCAGGGCAGCGGGGGGAATGACCGGGGAGCTGTTTTTT.